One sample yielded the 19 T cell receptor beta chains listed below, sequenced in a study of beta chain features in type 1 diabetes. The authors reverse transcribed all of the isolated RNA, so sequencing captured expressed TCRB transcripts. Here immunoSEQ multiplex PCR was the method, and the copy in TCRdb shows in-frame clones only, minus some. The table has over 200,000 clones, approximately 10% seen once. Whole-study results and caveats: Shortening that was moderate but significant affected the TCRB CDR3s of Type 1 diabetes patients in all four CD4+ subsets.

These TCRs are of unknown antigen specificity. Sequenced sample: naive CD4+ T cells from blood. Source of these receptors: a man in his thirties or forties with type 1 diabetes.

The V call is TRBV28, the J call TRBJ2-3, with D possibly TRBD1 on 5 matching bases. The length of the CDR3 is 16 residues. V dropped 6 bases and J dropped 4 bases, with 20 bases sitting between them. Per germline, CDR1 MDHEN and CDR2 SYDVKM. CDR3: CASSPIQGTPSDTQYF. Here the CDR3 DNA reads TGTGCCAGCAGCCCGATCCAGGGAACCCCGTCAGATACGCAGTATTTT.

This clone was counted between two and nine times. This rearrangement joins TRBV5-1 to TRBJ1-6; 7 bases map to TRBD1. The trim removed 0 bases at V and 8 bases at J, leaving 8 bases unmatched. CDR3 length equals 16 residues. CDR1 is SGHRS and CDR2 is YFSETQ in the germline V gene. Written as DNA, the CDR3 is TGCGCCAGCAGCTTGGTCGGGGGCAGGGGGGATTCACCCCTCCACTTT. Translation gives CASSLVGGRGDSPLHF.

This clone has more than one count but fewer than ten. The CDR3 region is CSVLEQPDQPQHF. The CDR3 DNA sequence: TGCAGCGTTTTGGAACAGCCGGATCAGCCCCAGCATTTT. The chain links TRBV29-1 to TRBJ1-5; D remains ambiguous. Germline V gives CDR1 SQVTM, CDR2 ANQGSEA. Trimming left V 5 bases short and J 5 bases short, with 13 bases between. This CDR3 region has 13 residues. Full variable domain (outside the CDR3, taken from reference TRBV29-1 and TRBJ1-5): SAVISQKPSRDICQRGTSLTIQCQVDSQVTMMFWYRQQPGQSLTLIATANQGSEATYESGFVIDKFPISRPNLTFSTLTVSNMSPEDSSIYLCSVLEQPDQPQHFGDGTRLSIL.

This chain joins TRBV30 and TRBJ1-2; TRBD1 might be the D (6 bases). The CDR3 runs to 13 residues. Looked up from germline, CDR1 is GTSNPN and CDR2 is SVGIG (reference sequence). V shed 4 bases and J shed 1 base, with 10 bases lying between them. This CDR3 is CAWKGQINYGYTF. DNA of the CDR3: TGTGCCTGGAAGGGACAAATTAACTATGGCTACACCTTC. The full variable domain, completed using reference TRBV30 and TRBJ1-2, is SQTIHQWPATLVQPVGSPLSLECTVEGTSNPNLYWYRQAAGRGLQLLFYSVGIGQISSEVPQNLSASRPQDRQFILSSKKLLLSDSGFYLCAWKGQINYGYTFGSGTRLTVV.

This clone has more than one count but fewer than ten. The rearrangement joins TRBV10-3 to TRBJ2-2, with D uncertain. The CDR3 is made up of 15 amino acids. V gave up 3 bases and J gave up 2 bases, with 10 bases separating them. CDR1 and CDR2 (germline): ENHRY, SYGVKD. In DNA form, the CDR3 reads TGTGCCATCAGTGACGTCGGGTACAACACCGGGGAGCTGTTTTTT. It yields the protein CAISDVGYNTGELFF.

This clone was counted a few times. This CDR3 is CASSVERADTQYF. CDR3 bases: TGTGCCAGCAGCGTAGAAAGAGCAGATACGCAGTATTTT. The rearrangement uses TRBV9 and TRBJ2-3; D is uncertain. Germline V gene data show CDR1 as SGDLS and CDR2 as YYNGEE. The ends were cut back, 0 bases at V and 4 bases at J, with 6 bases in the middle. The CDR3 spans 13 residues.

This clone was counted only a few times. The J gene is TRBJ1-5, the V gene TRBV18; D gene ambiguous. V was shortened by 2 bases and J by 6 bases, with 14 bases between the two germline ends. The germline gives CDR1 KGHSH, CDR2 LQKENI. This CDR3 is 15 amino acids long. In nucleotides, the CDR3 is TGTGCCAGCTCACCATACGAGAGAGGTGGTCAGCCCCAGCATTTT. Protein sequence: CASSPYERGGQPQHF.

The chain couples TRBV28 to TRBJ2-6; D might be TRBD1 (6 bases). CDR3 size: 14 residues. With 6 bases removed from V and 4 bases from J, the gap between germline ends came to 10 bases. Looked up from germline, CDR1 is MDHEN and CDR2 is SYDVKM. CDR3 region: CASRQGPGANVLTF. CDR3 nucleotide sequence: TGTGCCAGCAGACAGGGCCCCGGGGCCAACGTCCTGACTTTC. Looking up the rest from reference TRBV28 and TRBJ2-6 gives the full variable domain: DVKVTQSSRYLVKRTGEKVFLECVQDMDHENMFWYRQDPGLGLRLIYFSYDVKMKEKGDIPEGYSVSREKKERFSLILESASTNQTSMYLCASRQGPGANVLTFGAGSRLTVL.

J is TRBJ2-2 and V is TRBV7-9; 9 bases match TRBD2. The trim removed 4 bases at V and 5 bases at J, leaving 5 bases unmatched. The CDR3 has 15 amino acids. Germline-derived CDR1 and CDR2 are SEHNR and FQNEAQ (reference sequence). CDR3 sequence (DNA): TGTGCCAGCAGCTCTGGACTAGCGTCTACCGGGGAGCTGTTTTTT. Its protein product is CASSSGLASTGELFF. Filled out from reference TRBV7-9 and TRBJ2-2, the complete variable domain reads DTGVSQNPRHKITKRGQNVTFRCDPISEHNRLYWYRQTLGQGPEFLTYFQNEAQLEKSRLLSDRFSAERPKGSFSTLEIQRTEQGDSAMYLCASSSGLASTGELFFGEGSRLTVL.

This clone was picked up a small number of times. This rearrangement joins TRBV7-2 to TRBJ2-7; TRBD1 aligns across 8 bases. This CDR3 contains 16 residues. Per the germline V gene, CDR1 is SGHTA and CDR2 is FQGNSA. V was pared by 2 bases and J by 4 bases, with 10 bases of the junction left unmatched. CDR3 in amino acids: CASSLLTGTGSYEQYF. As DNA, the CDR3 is TGTGCCAGCAGCTTACTTACCGGGACAGGTTCATACGAGCAGTACTTC.

The CDR3 reads CASRSGTAIYGYTF. The CDR3 DNA reads TGTGCCAGTAGATCCGGGACAGCAATCTATGGCTACACCTTC. The rearrangement links TRBV19 to TRBJ1-2, with 7 positions matching TRBD1. This CDR3 has 14 amino acids. The germline V gene encodes CDR1 LNHDA and CDR2 SQIVND (reference sequence). V gave up 6 bases and J gave up 4 bases; unmatched junction bases: 8.

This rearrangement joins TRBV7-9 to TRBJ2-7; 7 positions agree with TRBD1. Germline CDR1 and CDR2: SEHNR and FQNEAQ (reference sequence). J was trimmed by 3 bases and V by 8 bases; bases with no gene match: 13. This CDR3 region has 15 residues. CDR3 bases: TGTGCCAGCTTGGGAAAGCAGGGGGTTTTCTACGAGCAGTACTTC. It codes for CASLGKQGVFYEQYF.

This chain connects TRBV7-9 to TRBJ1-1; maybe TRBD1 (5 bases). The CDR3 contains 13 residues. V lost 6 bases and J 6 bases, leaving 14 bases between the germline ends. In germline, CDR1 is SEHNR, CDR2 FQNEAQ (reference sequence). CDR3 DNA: TGTGCCAGCAGTGACGGGCGGGACGCTGAAGCTTTCTTT. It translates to CASSDGRDAEAFF.

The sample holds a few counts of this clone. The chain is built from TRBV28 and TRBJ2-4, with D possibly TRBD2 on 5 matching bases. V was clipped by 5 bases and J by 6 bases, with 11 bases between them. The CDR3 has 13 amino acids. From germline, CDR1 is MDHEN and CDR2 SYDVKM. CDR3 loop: CASSLAGRNIQYF. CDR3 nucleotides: TGTGCCAGCAGTCTAGCTGGAAGAAACATTCAGTACTTC.

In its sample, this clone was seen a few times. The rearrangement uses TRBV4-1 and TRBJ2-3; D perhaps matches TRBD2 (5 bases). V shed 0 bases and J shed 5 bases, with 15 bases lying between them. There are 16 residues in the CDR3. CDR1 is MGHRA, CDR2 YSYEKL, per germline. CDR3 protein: CASSQESTWRRDTQYF. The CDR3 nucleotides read TGCGCCAGCAGCCAAGAGAGTACCTGGAGGAGAGATACGCAGTATTTT.

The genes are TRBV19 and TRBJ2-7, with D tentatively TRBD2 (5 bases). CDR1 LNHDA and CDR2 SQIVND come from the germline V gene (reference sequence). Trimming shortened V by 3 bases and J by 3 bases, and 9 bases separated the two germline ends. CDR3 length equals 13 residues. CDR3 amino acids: CASSITGSYEQYF. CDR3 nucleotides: TGTGCCAGTAGTATTACGGGGAGCTACGAGCAGTACTTC.

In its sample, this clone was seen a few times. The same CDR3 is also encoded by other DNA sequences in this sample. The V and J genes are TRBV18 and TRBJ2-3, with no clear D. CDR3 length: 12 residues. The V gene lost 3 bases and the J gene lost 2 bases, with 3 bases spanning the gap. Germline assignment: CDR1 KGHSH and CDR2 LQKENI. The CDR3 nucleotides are TGTGCCAGCTCACCCAACACAGATACGCAGTATTTT. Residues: CASSPNTDTQYF.

The CDR3 reads CASGPPREPGEETQYF. Here the CDR3 DNA reads TGTGCTAGTGGCCCCCCCCGGGAGCCGGGGGAGGAGACCCAGTACTTC. V usage is TRBV12-5 and J usage is TRBJ2-5, with D possibly matching TRBD2 (6 bases). This CDR3 comprises 16 residues. From germline, CDR1 is LGHNT and CDR2 FRNRAP. Between the trimmed V and J ends, which lost 6 bases and 5 bases, there was a span of 22 bases.

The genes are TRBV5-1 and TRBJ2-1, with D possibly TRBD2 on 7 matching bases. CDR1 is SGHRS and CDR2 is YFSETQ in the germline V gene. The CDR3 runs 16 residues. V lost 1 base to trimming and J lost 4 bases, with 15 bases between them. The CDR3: CASSLSSSGQYNEQFF. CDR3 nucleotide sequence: TGCGCCAGCAGCTTGAGTTCTAGCGGACAGTACAATGAGCAGTTCTTC.